Detailed here is one T cell receptor beta chain. Which antigen it targets is not known. The record has no base qualities; no much larger clone is one base away. V and J are truncated by 2 bases and 6 bases respectively, leaving an intervening sequence of 11 bases. Spanning cysteine to phenylalanine, the CDR3 consists of 14 amino acids. Only CDR3 DNA remains: 42 bases, in frame from the first base. According to the germline V gene (reference sequence), CDR1 reads MNHEY and CDR2 reads SMNVEV. Healthy HIV-negative adults with no recently reported acute infections or vaccinations were included as donors. Only Caucasian adults living in Nashville, Tennessee, USA were represented among the donors. Magnetic negative selection was used to enrich CD4+ T cells, after which naive cells were positively selected on CD45RA and the negative fraction became the memory subset. After blood collection by leukapheresis, PBMCs were isolated using Ficoll-Histopaque density gradient centrifugation and then cryopreserved in the vapor phase of liquid nitrogen. Analytical flow cytometry was used to check the purity and quantity of each magnetically sorted T cell population. From each sorted fraction, genomic DNA was isolated and quantified by UV absorbance on a Nanodrop 2000c.

Using the deep immunoSEQ assay, TCR CDR3 regions were amplified from genomic DNA by multiplex PCR. For each cell subset, the extracted genomic DNA was distributed evenly across all wells of several immunoSEQ 96-well plates, and each plate served as one replicate. For sorted subsets, each replicate PCR was loaded with 200 to 250 ng genomic DNA, equivalent to roughly 30,000 T cell genomes. The purified libraries were quantified using a Qubit 3.0 fluorometer, sized with a Bioanalyzer 2100, and then quantified again using the KAPA Library Quantification kit. Each immunoSEQ 96-well plate was sequenced on its own single-read 150-cycle Illumina NextSeq 550 flow cell. The original pipeline was this. Because the immunoSEQ output included only junctional sequences and no quality scores, the filtering could not be the same as the filtering used for full-length reads. Sequences were annotated with PyIR, a Python wrapper for IgBLAST v1.9, and V/J genes and CDR3 were assigned using IMGT germline references. Reads were removed for weak V/J assignments (E-value above 1e-6), missing CDR3, stop codons, out-of-frame junctions, or ambiguous translated residues. V3J clonotypes were defined as sequences sharing the same inferred V gene, J gene, and CDR3 amino acid sequence. The percentage overlap between two repertoires was calculated by dividing the number of shared unique clonotypes by the size of the smaller repertoire. RTK rarefaction, the Chao1 estimator, and Recon v2.1 estimates of unobserved clonotypes were used to assess repertoire richness. For all TCRbeta clonotypes obtained by the gDNA method from a few donors, generation probabilities were computed with OLGA. This is the immuneACCESS table as TCRdb keeps it, with only in-frame sequences that have V and J called. A part of the clones is gone; compared with another copy, unresolved V genes explain less than half, and the rest is unexplained. From that table come the V and J calls and clone size; the DNA was used to work out D and trimming. This sample is represented by approximately 720,000 clones; around 72% of them were singletons. The ten largest account for approximately 2% of the sample.

The sample originates from a study of shared clonotypes between healthy human individuals (dated by TCRdb to about 2020). About the study as a whole: The cohort included three men and a couple of women between 18 and 49 years of age. The study deeply sequenced blood TCR repertoires of about five healthy adults to estimate repertoire size and the extent of clonotype sharing between individuals. Each donor's leukapheresis produced roughly between roughly 0.85 and 9.5 billion PBMCs. Different laboratories and diverse techniques were used to prepare libraries and sequence TCR repertoires, to increase sequencing depth and limit assay-specific biases. For each donor, CD4 naive and CD4 memory were each run on three plates, CD8 naive on two plates, and CD8 memory on one plate. On the study overall, not on this receptor specifically: When a handful of donors were compared, the shared fraction of clonotypes was approximately 5% for naive CD4, 3.5% for naive CD8, 2.3% for memory CD4, and 0.4% for memory CD8. Rarefaction of sorted-subset datasets indicated incomplete sequencing despite the large sequencing depth. Naive subsets generally had larger estimated clonotype richness than memory subsets. Sampling was restricted to blood, and TCR repertoires in tissue are likely to differ from TCR repertoires in blood. Pairwise subsampling led to the expectation that sequencing depth would affect the degree of clonotype sharing among donors. Because the study included only a small number of donors, the genetic and exposure-history diversity represented was limited. Compared with non-shared clonotypes, clonotypes shared by all four sorted-subset donors had higher generation probabilities.

This sequence uses TRBV27 and TRBJ1-5; the D gene is unclear. The sequenced material came from memory CD4+ T cells sorted from blood. What the cell subset or site label conveys for this sample: CD45RA-negative fraction. The TCR sequence derives from a woman under 40 in good health. For the CDR3, the sequence is CASSLMGNGQPQHF. The nucleotide sequence reads TGTGCCAGCAGTTTAATGGGAAACGGTCAGCCCCAGCATTTT.